This entry is about one TCR beta chain. Its antigen is not known. This record belongs to a study of cytomegalovirus exposure and HLA in healthy donors. Germline values: CDR1 WNHNN, CDR2 SYGVQD (reference sequence). This CDR3 region has 15 residues. Germline trimming cut 5 bases from V and 0 bases from J; bases unmatched to any gene: 2. Primers included in the PCR were 60 Vbeta and 13 Jbeta primers. Using immunoSEQ multiplex PCR, the repertoire was profiled, and TCRdb retains in-frame clones only, with some absent. This table has fewer than 200,000 clones, approximately 81% appearing once. Regarding the study as a whole: Most sequenced TCRs were rare (though some public TCRs occurred in many donors).

The chain uses TRBV10-1 and TRBJ2-2, with 8 bases lining up with TRBD1. This TCR derives from a man aged 25 to 40 in good health and CMV-seronegative. Material for sequencing was PBMCs. The DNA of the CDR3 is TGCGCCAGCAGTCTGGGACAGGCGAACACCGGGGAGCTGTTTTTT. This sequence encodes CASSLGQANTGELFF.